The clone carrying this TCR beta chain was seen more than once but under ten times. No antigen is known for it. The Oncomine TCR Beta short-read assay sequenced DNA from cultured CD4+ T cells. TCRdb re-analysed the PCR reads in MiXCR, keeping a single row per CDR3 protein. The repertoire consists of about 17,000 distinct CDR3 sequences, with about 50% occurring once and the leading ten covering 15% to 20%. The source of the sample is a study of vaccination and CD4 T cells after COVID-19. This CDR3 comprises 17 residues. Germline assignment: CDR1 SGHTA and CDR2 FQGNSA. V shed 5 bases and J 0 bases; nucleotides not matched to a gene: 11. Sample time point: late sampling 161 to 241 days after vaccination in a few convalescent patients. Documented treatment: approximately nine-day PBMC culture with coronavirus spike peptide pools or control peptides (ViraFEST assay).

The receptor's source is a human donor who had recovered from COVID-19. Sample: CD4+ T cells from blood, cultured in vitro, taken about 7 months after SARS-CoV-2 vaccination. The rearrangement uses TRBV7-2 and TRBJ2-3, with 7 bases fitting TRBD1. Here the CDR3 reads CASSRFGQVSSTDTQYF. For the CDR3, the DNA is TGTGCCAGCAGCCGTTTCGGACAGGTGTCTAGCACAGATACGCAGTATTTT.